Listed below are T cell receptor beta chains from one sample, sequenced in a study of cytomegalovirus exposure and HLA in healthy donors. TCRdb's table, derived via immunoSEQ multiplex PCR, lists solely in-frame clones and lacks some. The specimen's table records about 140,000 clones. What was sequenced was PBMCs. The receptors were sampled from a male donor in good health and CMV-seronegative. Both conserved end residues are part of each CDR3. A D gene is named only where the DNA matches it firmly.

CDR3: CASSLPGQASNIQYF; DNA: TGTGCCAGCAGCTTGCCGGGACAGGCCTCAAACATTCAGTACTTC; D: TRBD1; J: TRBJ2-4; V: TRBV5-4
CDR3: CASSPLGGEPQETQYF; DNA: TGTGCCAGCTCACCACTTGGGGGGGAGCCTCAAGAGACCCAGTACTTC; D: TRBD2; J: TRBJ2-5; V: TRBV18
CDR3: CASSSGQGWTQYF; DNA: TGTGCCAGCAGCTCCGGACAGGGGTGGACCCAGTACTTC; D: TRBD1; J: TRBJ2-5; V: TRBV5-8
CDR3: CAGSSPRVTNEKLFF; DNA: TGTGCCGGGAGTTCCCCCAGGGTAACTAATGAAAAACTGTTTTTT; D: NA; J: TRBJ1-4; V: TRBV30
CDR3: CASSRGLAGGTTYEQYF; DNA: TGTGCCAGCAGCCGTGGACTAGCGGGGGGAACCACCTACGAGCAGTACTTC; D: TRBD2; J: TRBJ2-7; V: TRBV5-4
CDR3: CASSLGTGSYEQYF; DNA: TGTGCCAGCAGTCTTGGGACAGGTAGCTACGAGCAGTACTTC; D: TRBD1; J: TRBJ2-7; V: TRBV6-5
CDR3: CASSLSILLARKAGELFF; DNA: TGTGCCAGCAGTTTATCGATCTTACTAGCGAGAAAGGCCGGGGAGCTGTTTTTT; D: TRBD2; J: TRBJ2-2; V: TRBV27
CDR3: CASTYGPSDVYEQYF; DNA: TGTGCCAGCACCTACGGGCCTAGCGATGTGTACGAGCAGTACTTC; D: NA; J: TRBJ2-7; V: TRBV6-5
CDR3: CASGEGTSGSETQYF; DNA: TGTGCCAGCGGAGAAGGGACTAGCGGGAGCGAGACCCAGTACTTC; D: TRBD2; J: TRBJ2-5; V: TRBV28
CDR3: CASSPKRGYEQYF; DNA: TGTGCCAGCAGCCCCAAGCGGGGCTACGAGCAGTACTTC; D: TRBD2; J: TRBJ2-7; V: TRBV14
CDR3: CSVGTGNGNTIYF; DNA: TGCAGCGTTGGGACAGGGAACGGAAACACCATATATTTT; D: TRBD1; J: TRBJ1-3; V: TRBV29-1
CDR3: CSVLPSGGLYEQYF; DNA: TGCAGCGTCCTCCCGAGTGGGGGCCTATACGAGCAGTACTTC; D: NA; J: TRBJ2-7; V: TRBV29-1
CDR3: CASSLRAFNTEAFF; DNA: TGTGCCAGCAGTTTACGAGCTTTTAACACTGAAGCTTTCTTT; D: NA; J: TRBJ1-1; V: TRBV27
CDR3: CASSSSGTGFDIQYF; DNA: TGTGCCAGCAGCTCCTCCGGGACAGGGTTCGACATTCAGTACTTC; D: TRBD1; J: TRBJ2-4; V: TRBV7-8
CDR3: CAIRRTGHQNTGELFF; DNA: TGTGCCATCAGAAGGACAGGCCACCAGAACACCGGGGAGCTGTTTTTT; D: TRBD1; J: TRBJ2-2; V: TRBV10-3
CDR3: CAISVGLSGYEQYF; DNA: TGTGCCATCAGCGTTGGACTAAGCGGGTACGAGCAGTACTTC; D: NA; J: TRBJ2-7; V: TRBV10-3
CDR3: CASSPTDRDNAYEQYF; DNA: TGTGCCAGCAGTCCCACCGACAGGGACAACGCCTACGAGCAGTACTTC; D: TRBD1; J: TRBJ2-7; V: TRBV7-9
CDR3: CAISESSGLTTDTQYF; DNA: TGTGCCATCAGTGAGTCTAGCGGACTTACCACAGATACGCAGTATTTT; D: NA; J: TRBJ2-3; V: TRBV10-3
CDR3: CAWSPGQGASGANVLTF; DNA: TGTGCCTGGAGTCCGGGACAGGGAGCTTCTGGGGCCAACGTCCTGACTTTC; D: TRBD1; J: TRBJ2-6; V: TRBV30
CDR3: CASSSVRRSYTF; DNA: TGTGCCAGTTCGTCGGTCCGGAGGAGCTACACCTTC; D: NA; J: TRBJ1-2; V: TRBV19
CDR3: CAGQARNYGYTF; DNA: TGTGCCGGGCAGGCCCGAAACTATGGCTACACCTTC; D: NA; J: TRBJ1-2; V: TRBV28
CDR3: CASSSDRGTNEKLFF; DNA: TGCGCCAGCAGCTCGGACAGGGGAACTAATGAAAAACTGTTTTTT; D: TRBD1; J: TRBJ1-4; V: TRBV5-1
CDR3: CASSWGRGNEQFF; DNA: TGTGCCAGCAGCTGGGGGAGGGGCAATGAGCAGTTCTTC; D: TRBD2; J: TRBJ2-1; V: TRBV4-2
CDR3: CANPGGFSDYGYTF; DNA: TGTGCCAACCCCGGGGGGTTTTCAGACTATGGCTACACCTTC; D: NA; J: TRBJ1-2; V: TRBV6-5
CDR3: CASRTGPNLGEQYF; DNA: TGTGCCAGCAGGACAGGACCTAACTTGGGCGAGCAGTACTTC; D: NA; J: TRBJ2-7; V: TRBV6-6
CDR3: CASSLSGRESYGYTF; DNA: TGTGCCAGCAGTTTATCGGGGCGGGAGTCCTATGGCTACACCTTC; D: NA; J: TRBJ1-2; V: TRBV28
CDR3: CAWSSTGEETQYF; DNA: TGTGCCTGGAGTTCTACAGGGGAAGAGACCCAGTACTTC; D: TRBD1; J: TRBJ2-5; V: TRBV30
CDR3: CASNPGYRDRGFGYTF; DNA: TGTGCCAGCAATCCGGGGTATAGGGACAGGGGTTTCGGCTACACCTTC; D: TRBD1; J: TRBJ1-2; V: TRBV27
CDR3: CASSARDRVGMNGYTF; DNA: TGTGCCAGCTCGGCTAGAGACAGGGTCGGCATGAATGGCTACACCTTC; D: TRBD1; J: TRBJ1-2; V: TRBV18
CDR3: CASIDQVKNIQYF; DNA: TGTGCCAGCATTGACCAGGTGAAAAACATTCAGTACTTC; D: NA; J: TRBJ2-4; V: TRBV28
CDR3: CASSLSRGYNEQYF; DNA: TGTGCCAGCAGCTTAAGTCGGGGGTACAACGAGCAGTACTTC; D: NA; J: TRBJ2-7; V: TRBV7-9
CDR3: CASSPGRGQVTGELFF; DNA: TGTGCCAGCAGCCCTGGCAGGGGACAGGTCACCGGGGAGCTGTTTTTT; D: TRBD1; J: TRBJ2-2; V: TRBV11-3
CDR3: CASSQDLPSFGETQYF; DNA: TGTGCCAGCAGCCAAGATCTCCCTAGCTTCGGAGAGACCCAGTACTTC; D: NA; J: TRBJ2-5; V: TRBV14
CDR3: CASSFLRSDRAYTGELFF; DNA: TGCGCCAGCAGCTTCCTCCGATCGGACAGGGCTTATACCGGGGAGCTGTTTTTT; D: TRBD1; J: TRBJ2-2; V: TRBV5-1
CDR3: CASSLPEGRTEAFF; DNA: TGCGCCAGCAGCCTTCCCGAGGGCAGGACTGAAGCTTTCTTT; D: NA; J: TRBJ1-1; V: TRBV4-1
CDR3: CASSVGGETYEQYF; DNA: TGTGCCAGCAGCGTAGGGGGGGAGACCTACGAGCAGTACTTC; D: NA; J: TRBJ2-7; V: TRBV9
CDR3: CSVERGMALGTQYF; DNA: TGCAGCGTTGAACGAGGGATGGCGCTGGGTACGCAGTATTTT; D: NA; J: TRBJ2-3; V: TRBV29-1
CDR3: CASSPNRGLNLETQYF; DNA: TGTGCCAGCTCACCCAACAGGGGTCTGAATCTAGAGACCCAGTACTTC; D: TRBD1; J: TRBJ2-5; V: TRBV18
CDR3: CATRRGSRQPQHF; DNA: TGTGCCACAAGAAGGGGTAGTAGGCAGCCCCAGCATTTT; D: NA; J: TRBJ1-5; V: TRBV27
CDR3: CAWSMIGGGYEQYF; DNA: TGTGCCTGGAGTATGATTGGGGGCGGCTACGAGCAGTACTTC; D: NA; J: TRBJ2-7; V: TRBV30
CDR3: CASSPRTETNYGYTF; DNA: TGTGCCAGCAGTCCCCGGACAGAAACTAACTATGGCTACACCTTC; D: NA; J: TRBJ1-2; V: TRBV27
CDR3: CASRETGNYGYTF; DNA: TGTGCCAGCAGAGAGACAGGGAACTATGGCTACACCTTC; D: TRBD1; J: TRBJ1-2; V: TRBV6-1
CDR3: CASSLAFPVEGYTF; DNA: TGTGCCAGCAGCTTAGCTTTCCCGGTCGAAGGCTACACCTTC; D: NA; J: TRBJ1-2; V: TRBV7-9
CDR3: CASSPTGQLGVKTQYF; DNA: TGTGCCAGCAGTCCAACGGGACAATTGGGGGTCAAGACCCAGTACTTC; D: NA; J: TRBJ2-5; V: TRBV6-6
CDR3: CASSSTRNQPQHF; DNA: TGTGCCAGCAGCTCTACGCGCAATCAGCCCCAGCATTTT; D: NA; J: TRBJ1-5; V: TRBV11-2
CDR3: CAADGVYGYTF; DNA: TGTGCCGCTGACGGGGTCTATGGCTACACCTTC; D: NA; J: TRBJ1-2; V: TRBV28
CDR3: CASSPQGAYYGYTF; DNA: TGTGCCAGTAGTCCCCAGGGGGCTTACTATGGCTACACCTTC; D: TRBD1; J: TRBJ1-2; V: TRBV19
CDR3: CASSPLENPGDEQYF; DNA: TGCGCCAGCAGCCCCCTAGAGAACCCGGGGGACGAGCAGTACTTC; D: NA; J: TRBJ2-7; V: TRBV5-1
CDR3: CASSQGDQGVLETQYF; DNA: TGTGCCAGCAGCCAAGGCGATCAGGGGGTGTTGGAGACCCAGTACTTC; D: TRBD1; J: TRBJ2-5; V: TRBV4-2
CDR3: CASSYKTGVETQYF; DNA: TGTGCCAGCAGTTATAAGACAGGGGTAGAGACCCAGTACTTC; D: TRBD1; J: TRBJ2-5; V: TRBV6-5